The present T cell receptor (beta chain) was sequenced within a study of blood T cells in healthy people across ages. V lost 6 bases, J lost 4 bases, and 20 bases lay in between. The CDR3 loop spans 16 amino acids. From germline, CDR1 is SGHAT and CDR2 FQNNGV. Together with a sample-barcoded 5' primer, a J-beta primer mix was included in a second PCR lasting roughly 6 to 12 cycles. TCRdb passed the 5' RACE reads through MiXCR, listing each CDR3 protein once. The table shows 750,000 to 950,000 distinct CDR3 sequences, with more than 25% occurring only once. This same sample was also taken into another study, of T cells of mothers and their children. That report adds: Related and unrelated pairs show similar thymic shaping of TCR recombination output.

The chain links TRBV11-2 to TRBJ2-3, with unresolved D. The sample comprised blood. The clonotype was recovered from a boy aged 10-17 years in good health. The DNA for the CDR3 is TGTGCCAGCAGTCATAATCTGCGGAAAGAGGCAGATACGCAGTATTTT. Its protein product is CASSHNLRKEADTQYF. Looking up the rest from reference TRBV11-2 and TRBJ2-3 gives the full variable domain: EAGVAQSPRYKIIEKRQSVAFWCNPISGHATLYWYQQILGQGPKLLIQFQNNGVVDDSQLPKDRFSAERLKGVDSTLKIQPAKLEDSAVYLCASSHNLRKEADTQYFGPGTRLTVL.